The clone carrying this TCR beta chain was picked up a small number of times. Its antigen remains unknown. TCRdb independently ran MiXCR on the RT-PCR reads; one entry per CDR3 protein. The profile shows 700,000 to 900,000 distinct CDR3 sequences, 21% of them singletons. This sample is part of a study of response to subunit inactivated influenza vaccine. Study-wide findings and caveats: A suggestion made by the authors is that each seasonal influenza vaccination recruits few new T cells.

The germline gives CDR1 SGHKS, CDR2 YYEKEE (reference sequence). Trimming stripped 2 bases from V and 0 bases from J, with 9 bases between. The CDR3 totals 16 residues. The TCR originated in a middle-aged man who received an inactivated influenza vaccine. The sequenced sample was PBMCs from blood, obtained 5 days after vaccination. The rearrangement links TRBV5-5 to TRBJ2-6; D is uncertain. CDR3 region: CASSFGPVSGANVLTF. CDR3 DNA sequence: TGTGCCAGCAGCTTTGGGCCCGTCTCTGGGGCCAACGTCCTGACTTTC.